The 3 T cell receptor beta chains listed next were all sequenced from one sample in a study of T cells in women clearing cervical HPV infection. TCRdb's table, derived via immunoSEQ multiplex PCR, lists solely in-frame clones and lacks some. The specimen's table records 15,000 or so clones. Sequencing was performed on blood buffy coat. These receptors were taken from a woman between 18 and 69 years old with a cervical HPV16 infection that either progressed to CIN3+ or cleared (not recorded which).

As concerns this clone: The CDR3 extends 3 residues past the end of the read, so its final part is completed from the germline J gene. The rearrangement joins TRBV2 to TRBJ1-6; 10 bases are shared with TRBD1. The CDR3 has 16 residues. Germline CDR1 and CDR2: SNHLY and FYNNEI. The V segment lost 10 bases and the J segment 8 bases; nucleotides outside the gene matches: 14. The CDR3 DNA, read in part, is TGTGCCACCTCCGTCAATCCGGGACAGGGGTATTCACCC. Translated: CATSVNPGQGYSP. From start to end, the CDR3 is CATSVNPGQGYSPLHF. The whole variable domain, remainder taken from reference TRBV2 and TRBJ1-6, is EPEVTQTPSHQVTQMGQEVILRCVPISNHLYFYWYRQILGQKVEFLVSFYNNEISEKSEIFDDQFSVERPDGSNFTLKIRSTKLEDSAMYFCATSVNPGQGYSPLHFGNGTRLTVT.

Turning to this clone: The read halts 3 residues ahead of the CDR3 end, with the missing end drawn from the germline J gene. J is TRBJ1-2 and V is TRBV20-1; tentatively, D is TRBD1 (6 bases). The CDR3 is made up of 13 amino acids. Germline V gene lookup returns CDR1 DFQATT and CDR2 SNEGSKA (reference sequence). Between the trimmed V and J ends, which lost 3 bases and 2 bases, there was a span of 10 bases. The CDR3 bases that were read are TGCAGTGCTAGTGGTCAGGGGAACTATGGC. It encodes CSASGQGNYG. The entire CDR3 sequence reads CSASGQGNYGYTF.

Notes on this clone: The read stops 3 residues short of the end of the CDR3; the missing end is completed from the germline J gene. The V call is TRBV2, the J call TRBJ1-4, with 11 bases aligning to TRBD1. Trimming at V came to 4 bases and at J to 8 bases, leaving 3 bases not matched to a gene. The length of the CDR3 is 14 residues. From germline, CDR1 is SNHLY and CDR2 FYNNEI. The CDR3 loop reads CASSGDRGGEKLFF. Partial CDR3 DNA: TGTGCCAGCAGTGGGGACAGGGGGGGCGAAAAA.